The 8 T cell receptor beta chains in this list originate from one sample, sequenced in a study of control samples from healthy donors and cancer patients. TCRdb's copy holds only in-frame clones and misses some; the assay was immunoSEQ multiplex PCR. The profile shows about 71,000 clones, around nine tenths of them singletons. The sequenced sample was PBMCs. These receptors all come from a man aged 55 to 69 with lung cancer.

The CDR3 DNA follows: TGTGCCAGCACCTTGGACCGTACTGGAAACACCATATATTTT. Residues: CASTLDRTGNTIYF. The V and J genes are TRBV9 and TRBJ1-3; D remains ambiguous. CDR1 SGDLS and CDR2 YYNGEE come from the germline V gene. Trimming removed 6 bases from V and 2 bases from J, with 12 bases in between. The CDR3 loop spans 14 amino acids.

The V and J genes are TRBV9 and TRBJ1-4; D is unclear. Germline-derived CDR1 and CDR2 are SGDLS and YYNGEE. With 0 bases removed from V and 6 bases from J, the gap between germline ends came to 9 bases. The CDR3 totals 14 residues. CDR3 in DNA: TGTGCCAGCAGCGTAGACAGTGTTTATGAAAAACTGTTTTTT. Translating gives CASSVDSVYEKLFF.

This chain joins TRBV7-9 and TRBJ2-7, with a possible D match to TRBD2 (7 bases). V was clipped by 8 bases and J by 3 bases, with 20 bases between them. CDR1 SEHNR and CDR2 FQNEAQ come from the germline V gene (reference sequence). The CDR3 consists of 15 residues. CDR3 DNA: TGTGCCAGCCGCGGGGGCGGGGGCGTAGACTACGAGCAGTACTTC. Its protein is CASRGGGGVDYEQYF. Looking up the rest from reference TRBV7-9 and TRBJ2-7 gives the full variable domain: DTGVSQNPRHKITKRGQNVTFRCDPISEHNRLYWYRQTLGQGPEFLTYFQNEAQLEKSRLLSDRFSAERPKGSFSTLEIQRTEQGDSAMYLCASRGGGGVDYEQYFGPGTRLTVT.

The chain uses TRBV5-6 and TRBJ2-1; possibly TRBD1 for D (6 bases). Germline V lookup: CDR1 SGHDT, CDR2 YYEEEE. Between the trimmed V and J ends, which lost 4 bases and 5 bases, there was a span of 16 bases. CDR3 length: 15 amino acids. For the CDR3, the DNA is TGTGCCAGCAGCCCTCTGACAGGTTTACACAATGAGCAGTTCTTC. It encodes CASSPLTGLHNEQFF.

J is TRBJ1-1 and V is TRBV5-6; a possible D gene is TRBD1 (5 bases). CDR1 is SGHDT, CDR2 YYEEEE, per germline. This CDR3 spans 16 amino acids. V was cut by 4 bases and J by 1 base, with 17 bases left in between. The CDR3 coding sequence is TGTGCCAGCAGCCATCTAGCGGGACTCCAGAACACTGAAGCTTTCTTT. It codes for CASSHLAGLQNTEAFF.

The rearrangement links TRBV30 to TRBJ1-6; D is perhaps TRBD1 (6 bases). Germline CDR1 GTSNPN, CDR2 SVGIG (reference sequence). The CDR3 runs to 12 residues. Trimming took off 6 bases at V and 5 bases at J, with 8 bases between the two ends. The DNA of the CDR3 is TGTGCCTGCGGACAGAATAATTCACCCCTCCACTTT. This gives the protein CACGQNNSPLHF.

This clone was observed a single time. This chain uses TRBV7-3 with TRBJ1-4, with 9 bases aligning to TRBD1. The ends lost 5 bases at V and 8 bases at J; junction bases unmatched: 9. This CDR3 has 15 residues. In germline, CDR1 is SGHTA, CDR2 FQGTGA. This CDR3 reads CASSPGDRDDEKLFF. As DNA, the CDR3 is TGTGCCAGCAGCCCCGGGGACAGGGACGACGAAAAACTGTTTTTT.

This clone was seen only once. The chain carries TRBV7-2 and TRBJ2-5, with 13 bases fitting TRBD2. The germline CDR1 and CDR2 sequences are SGHTA and FQGNSA. The J segment lost 5 bases and the V segment lost 6 bases, leaving 18 bases of the junction unmatched. The CDR3 has 19 residues. CDR3 sequence reads: CASSRRGTSGGAWLETQYF. The CDR3 DNA sequence: TGTGCCAGCAGTCGAAGGGGCACTAGCGGGGGGGCTTGGTTGGAGACCCAGTACTTC.